A selection of T cell receptor beta chains follows, all from one sample in a study of cytomegalovirus exposure and HLA in healthy donors. Clones were sequenced by immunoSEQ multiplex PCR, and TCRdb holds only the in-frame ones, with some missing. The data show more than 250,000 clones, around 90% seen once. Sequencing was done on a sample of PBMCs. The source of these receptors is a woman between 18 and 29 years old in good health and CMV-seronegative. The CDR3 runs from the conserved cysteine through the conserved F or W. The D gene is left open where the match is weak. Clone size, where shown, is once, few, many, or a class for clones that have expanded.

j_call | cdr3_length | d_call | clone_size | v_call | cdr3_aa | cdr3_nt
TRBJ2-2 | 15 | TRBD1 | . | TRBV19 | CASSISTGSSGELFF | TGTGCCAGTAGTATCTCGACAGGGAGTTCCGGGGAGCTGTTTTTT
TRBJ2-3 | 16 | TRBD1 | . | TRBV5-1 | CASSTGTALFTDTQYF | TGCGCCAGCAGCACCGGGACAGCCCTTTTCACAGATACGCAGTATTTT
TRBJ1-5 | 15 | . | . | TRBV11-2 | CASSFGANSNQPQHF | TGTGCCAGCAGCTTCGGTGCAAATAGCAATCAGCCCCAGCATTTT
TRBJ2-1 | 13 | TRBD2 | . | TRBV11-3 | CASSPAGGDEQFF | TGTGCCAGCAGTCCAGCGGGGGGGGATGAGCAGTTCTTC
TRBJ2-5 | 18 | TRBD2 | . | TRBV12-5 | CASGLAELLAGSQETQYF | TGTGCTAGTGGTTTGGCCGAACTACTAGCGGGGTCTCAAGAGACCCAGTACTTC
TRBJ2-2 | 14 | . | once | TRBV5-1 | CASSLESGTGELFF | TGCGCCAGCAGCTTGGAATCCGGGACCGGGGAGCTGTTTTTT
TRBJ1-5 | 13 | . | . | TRBV6-1 | CASSDASHQPQHF | TGTGCCAGCAGTGACGCGAGCCATCAGCCCCAGCATTTT
TRBJ2-1 | 14 | TRBD2 | few | TRBV27 | CASSLKRGGNEQFF | TGTGCCAGCAGTTTAAAACGGGGGGGCAATGAGCAGTTCTTC
TRBJ1-1 | 13 | . | . | TRBV5-1 | CASSSLGGSEAFF | TGCGCCAGCAGCTCGCTAGGAGGCTCGGAGGCTTTCTTT
TRBJ2-3 | 14 | TRBD2 | . | TRBV2 | CATLERGRADTQYF | TGTGCCACCTTGGAGCGGGGAAGGGCAGATACGCAGTATTTT
TRBJ2-7 | 14 | . | . | TRBV11-2 | CASSLGGDRYEQYF | TGTGCCAGCAGCTTAGGGGGAGACCGCTACGAGCAGTACTTC
TRBJ2-7 | 17 | . | . | TRBV5-8 | CASSRYHKEGASYEQYF | TGTGCCAGCAGCCGATACCACAAGGAGGGGGCCTCCTACGAGCAGTACTTC
TRBJ2-2 | 14 | TRBD2 | . | TRBV5-1 | CASSLAGGPGELFF | TGCGCCAGCAGCTTGGCGGGGGGGCCCGGGGAGCTGTTTTTT
TRBJ2-4 | 14 | . | . | TRBV29-1 | CSVERGIGKNIQYF | TGCAGCGTTGAACGGGGTATTGGCAAAAACATTCAGTACTTC
TRBJ1-1 | 14 | . | . | TRBV11-3 | CASSLGTANTEAFF | TGTGCCAGCAGCTTAGGGACAGCGAACACTGAAGCTTTCTTT
TRBJ1-4 | 15 | . | . | TRBV9 | CASSASTGSAEKLFF | TGTGCCAGCAGCGCCTCTACAGGGAGTGCTGAAAAACTGTTTTTT
TRBJ1-6 | 18 | . | few | TRBV28 | CASPWVNGRVSYNSPLHF | TGTGCCAGCCCATGGGTTAACGGGCGGGTCTCCTATAATTCACCCCTCCACTTT
TRBJ1-1 | 13 | . | . | TRBV9 | CASSAGSKTEAFF | TGTGCCAGCAGCGCAGGAAGTAAGACTGAAGCTTTCTTT
TRBJ2-7 | 17 | TRBD2 | few | TRBV4-2 | CASSQDSGGGLTYEQYF | TGTGCCAGCAGCCAAGATTCGGGGGGGGGACTAACCTACGAGCAGTACTTC
TRBJ1-4 | 14 | TRBD1 | . | TRBV30 | CAWGPGTGWEKLFF | TGTGCCTGGGGGCCCGGGACAGGGTGGGAAAAACTGTTTTTT
TRBJ2-7 | 14 | TRBD1 | . | TRBV5-1 | CASSTGTEYYEQYF | TGCGCCAGCAGCACCGGGACAGAGTACTACGAGCAGTACTTC
TRBJ1-2 | 14 | . | . | TRBV5-4 | CASSPKVDTYGYTF | TGTGCCAGCAGCCCGAAGGTCGACACCTATGGCTACACCTTC
TRBJ1-2 | 13 | . | . | TRBV4-2 | CASSPGDSGGYTF | TGTGCCAGCAGCCCAGGGGATTCAGGTGGCTACACCTTC
TRBJ2-7 | 14 | . | . | TRBV5-1 | CASSLGVLSNEQYF | TGCGCCAGCAGCTTGGGCGTGCTCTCGAACGAGCAGTACTTC